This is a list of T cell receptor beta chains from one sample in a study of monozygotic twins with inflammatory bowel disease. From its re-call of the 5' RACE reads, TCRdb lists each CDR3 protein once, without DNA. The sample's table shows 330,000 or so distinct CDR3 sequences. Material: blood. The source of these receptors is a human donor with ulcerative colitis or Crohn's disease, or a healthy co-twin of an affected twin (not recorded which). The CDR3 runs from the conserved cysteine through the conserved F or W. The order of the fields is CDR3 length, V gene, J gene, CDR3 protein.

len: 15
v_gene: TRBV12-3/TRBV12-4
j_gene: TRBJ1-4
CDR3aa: CASSLVRGGPEKLFF

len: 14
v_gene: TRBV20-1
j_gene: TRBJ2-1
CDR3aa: CSANRAPSYNEQFF

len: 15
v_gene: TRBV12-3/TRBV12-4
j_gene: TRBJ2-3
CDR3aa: CASTPREGLQDTQYF

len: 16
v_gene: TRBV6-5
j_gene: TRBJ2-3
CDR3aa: CASSLQGARGADTQYF

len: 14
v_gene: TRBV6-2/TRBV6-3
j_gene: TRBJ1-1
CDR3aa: CASSYSGESTEAFF

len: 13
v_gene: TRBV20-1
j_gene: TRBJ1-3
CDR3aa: CSAGPQSGNTIYF

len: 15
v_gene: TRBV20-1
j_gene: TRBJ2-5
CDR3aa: CSARAQGLTGETQYF

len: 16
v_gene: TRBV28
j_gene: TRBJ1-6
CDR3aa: CASSRTQGSGSSPLHF

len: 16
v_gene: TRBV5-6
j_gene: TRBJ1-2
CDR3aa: CASSADPGSAGYGYTF

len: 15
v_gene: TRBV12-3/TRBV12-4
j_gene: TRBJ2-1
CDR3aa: CASSLLRGSYNEQFF

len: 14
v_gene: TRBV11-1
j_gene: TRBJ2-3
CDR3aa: CASSLAGWADTQYF

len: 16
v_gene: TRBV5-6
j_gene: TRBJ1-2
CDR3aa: CASSLAAGRANYGYTF

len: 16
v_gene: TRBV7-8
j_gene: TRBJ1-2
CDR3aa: CASSYSRDRGSYGYTF

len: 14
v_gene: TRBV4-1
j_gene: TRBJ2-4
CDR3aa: CASSQHPTENIQYF

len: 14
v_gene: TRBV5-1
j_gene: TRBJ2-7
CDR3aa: CASSLEVNSVEQYF

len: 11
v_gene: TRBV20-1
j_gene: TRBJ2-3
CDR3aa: CSARVTDTQYF

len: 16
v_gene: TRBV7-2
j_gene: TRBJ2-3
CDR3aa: CASSLTPAGAPDTQYF

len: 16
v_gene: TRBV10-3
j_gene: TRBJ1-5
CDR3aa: CAISEETGGPREPQHF

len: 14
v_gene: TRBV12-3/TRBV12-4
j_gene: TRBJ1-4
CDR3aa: CASSLGTVERKLFF

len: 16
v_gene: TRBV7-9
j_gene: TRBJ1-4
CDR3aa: CASSLASDRGGEKLFF

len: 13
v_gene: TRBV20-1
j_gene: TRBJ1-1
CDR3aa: CSATPGWNTEAFF

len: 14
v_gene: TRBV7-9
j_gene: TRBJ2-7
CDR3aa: CASSLVSGGYEQYF

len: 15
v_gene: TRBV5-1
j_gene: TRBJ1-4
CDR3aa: CASSLERKANEKLFF

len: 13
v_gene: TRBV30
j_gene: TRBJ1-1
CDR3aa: CAWRNLENTEAFF

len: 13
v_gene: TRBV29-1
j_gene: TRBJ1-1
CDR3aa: CSGGGRMNTEAFF

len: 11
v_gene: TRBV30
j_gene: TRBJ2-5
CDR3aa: CAWSEKETQYF

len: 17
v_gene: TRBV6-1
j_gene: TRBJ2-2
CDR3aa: CATRGLAGGPNTGELFF

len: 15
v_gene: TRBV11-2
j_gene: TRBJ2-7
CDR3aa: CASSPLGDKSYEQYF

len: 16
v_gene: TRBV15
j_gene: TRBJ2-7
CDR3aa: CATSRDRTGPSYEQYF

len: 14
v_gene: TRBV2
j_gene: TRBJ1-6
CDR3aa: CASSEQGVNSPLHF

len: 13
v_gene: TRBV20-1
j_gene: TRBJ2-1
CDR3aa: CSAREAGYNEQFF

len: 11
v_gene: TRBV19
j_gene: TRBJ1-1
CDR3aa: CASKKSAEAFF